This T cell receptor beta chain was profiled in a study of blood T cell repertoires in COVID-19. Method: immunoSEQ multiplex PCR; TCRdb's copy keeps in-frame clones and lacks some. The sample contains 300,000 to 350,000 clones, 85% to 90% of which appear only once. Exposed participants encountered a COVID-19 case during the 2 weeks preceding study entry. The source is a woman in her 30s who had been exposed to COVID-19. Sequencing was performed on PBMCs or T cells enriched from blood (not recorded which).

Written as DNA, the CDR3 is TGTGCCAGCAGTGGGGACGGGAGGGCCCCGACAGATACGCAGTATTTT. Its protein product is CASSGDGRAPTDTQYF. This chain links TRBV6-4 with TRBJ2-3; the match to TRBD2 covers 8 bases. V dropped 4 bases and J dropped 3; count of bases not matched to a gene: 9. In germline, CDR1 is MRHNA, CDR2 SNTAGT. This CDR3 comprises 16 residues.